The 9 T cell receptor beta chains below were found in one sample sequenced in a study of cytomegalovirus exposure and HLA in healthy donors. Vbeta (60) and Jbeta (13) primers were used in the PCR. Profiling relied on immunoSEQ multiplex PCR, and the TCRdb table lists in-frame clones only, not all of them. The table records roughly 140,000 clones, approximately 82% of them present only once. The sequenced material came from PBMCs. These receptors were collected from a woman aged 55-75 years in good health and CMV-seropositive.

In its sample, this clone was seen once. Written as DNA, the CDR3 is TGTGCCACCAGCGGACGACTAGCGGGAGGGCCCTGGGAGCTGTTTTTT. This encodes CATSGRLAGGPWELFF. The V call is TRBV15, the J call TRBJ2-2; 14 positions match TRBD2. CDR1 LNHNV and CDR2 YYDKDF come from the germline V gene (reference sequence). The CDR3 extends over 16 amino acids. Germline trimming cut 5 bases from V and 9 bases from J; bases unmatched to any gene: 8.

V usage is TRBV29-1 and J usage is TRBJ2-3; D is undetermined. The CDR3 loop spans 12 amino acids. The germline V and J ends were trimmed by 4 bases and 5 bases, with 10 bases remaining between them. The germline CDR1 and CDR2 sequences are SQVTM and ANQGSEA. The CDR3, as DNA: TGCAGCGTTGTTCCGGAGATAGATACGCAGTATTTT. Translation: CSVVPEIDTQYF.

This sequence joins TRBV6-6 and TRBJ2-1; no clear D. The CDR3 is 15 amino acids. The V gene lost 2 bases and the J gene lost 4 bases, with 12 bases spanning the gap. Germline CDR1 is MNHNY and CDR2 is SVGAGI (reference sequence). CDR3 sequence: CASSYGGQLYNEQFF. The CDR3 bases are TGTGCCAGCAGTTACGGCGGCCAACTTTACAATGAGCAGTTCTTC.

The chain carries TRBV28 and TRBJ2-4; 13 bases align to TRBD2. The CDR3 spans 17 residues. Per germline, CDR1 MDHEN and CDR2 SYDVKM. After removal of 4 bases from V and 2 bases from J, the junction contained 5 bases not matched to a gene. CDR3 loop: CASSWTGTSGTKNIQYF. CDR3 sequence (DNA): TGTGCCAGCAGTTGGACCGGGACTAGCGGGACCAAAAACATTCAGTACTTC. The whole variable domain, filled in from reference TRBV28 and TRBJ2-4, reads DVKVTQSSRYLVKRTGEKVFLECVQDMDHENMFWYRQDPGLGLRLIYFSYDVKMKEKGDIPEGYSVSREKKERFSLILESASTNQTSMYLCASSWTGTSGTKNIQYFGAGTRLSVL.

V and J are TRBV7-2 and TRBJ1-4, with 7 bases identical to TRBD1. Per germline, CDR1 SGHTA and CDR2 FQGNSA. The CDR3 spans 14 residues. The V segment lost 5 bases and the J segment 6 bases; nucleotides outside the gene matches: 6. This CDR3 is CASSQGQLDEKLFF. The CDR3, as DNA: TGTGCCAGCAGCCAGGGACAGCTCGATGAAAAACTGTTTTTT.

CDR3 DNA sequence: TGTGCCAGCAGCGAAGCGGGAGTCCCACTTACGCAGTATTTT. Protein sequence: CASSEAGVPLTQYF. The chain joins TRBV7-2 to TRBJ2-3; TRBD2 matches 8 bases. V lost 5 bases to trimming and J lost 8 bases; unmatched junction nucleotides: 9. This CDR3 comprises 14 residues. The germline V gene encodes CDR1 SGHTA and CDR2 FQGNSA.

This clone has more than one count but fewer than ten. The chain carries TRBV9 and TRBJ2-7, with 7 bases identical to TRBD1. The CDR3 length is 15 residues. Germline V gives CDR1 SGDLS, CDR2 YYNGEE. J gave up 1 base and V 3 bases, and 7 bases lay outside the gene matches. CDR3 sequence (DNA): TGTGCCAGCAGCGCGGGCACAGGGGTTTCCTACGAGCAGTACTTC. It yields the protein CASSAGTGVSYEQYF.

This chain connects TRBV7-2 to TRBJ2-3, with 10 bases matching TRBD2. V shed 5 bases and J 7 bases; nucleotides not matched to a gene: 12. Per the germline V gene, CDR1 is SGHTA and CDR2 is FQGNSA. The CDR3 spans 16 residues. CDR3 in amino acids: CASSPGVASGSNTQYF. As DNA, the CDR3 is TGTGCCAGCAGCCCGGGCGTGGCTAGCGGGAGCAATACGCAGTATTTT.

The chain links TRBV7-8 to TRBJ2-5; 10 bases line up with TRBD2. The junction had 0 bases not matched to a gene; V was cut back by 0 bases and J by 5 bases. CDR3 size: 14 residues. Germline loops: CDR1 SGHVS, CDR2 FQNEAQ. The DNA of the CDR3 is TGTGCCAGCAGCTTAGCAGCGGGAGGGGAGACCCAGTACTTC. It yields the protein CASSLAAGGETQYF.